The rows below give T cell receptor beta chains drawn from one sample of a study of radiation and T cells in renal cell carcinoma. Profiling relied on immunoSEQ multiplex PCR, and the TCRdb table lists in-frame clones only, not all of them. The table includes around 170,000 clones, about 88% detected once. The sample in question was blood, obtained from a patient whose treatment included radiotherapy and nephrectomy. The receptors were gathered from a woman in her fifties or sixties with renal cell carcinoma. Both conserved end residues are part of each CDR3. Fields, in order: D gene, V gene, clone size, J gene, CDR3 DNA, CDR3 protein. D genes are given only for firm matches. A row's size may be missing; if present it is once, few, many or a size class.

d_call: TRBD1
v_call: TRBV7-2
clone_size: NA
j_call: TRBJ1-2
cdr3_nt: TGTGCCAGCAGCATTCAGACAGGGTGGTATGGCTACACCTTC
cdr3_aa: CASSIQTGWYGYTF

d_call: NA
v_call: TRBV9
clone_size: NA
j_call: TRBJ1-1
cdr3_nt: TGTGCCAGCAACCCGGACGGACTTATGAACACTGAAGCTTTCTTT
cdr3_aa: CASNPDGLMNTEAFF

d_call: NA
v_call: TRBV7-3
clone_size: NA
j_call: TRBJ2-2
cdr3_nt: TGTGCCAGCAGCTTGCCGACTAGTCCCGGGGAGCTGTTTTTT
cdr3_aa: CASSLPTSPGELFF

d_call: TRBD1
v_call: TRBV6-1
clone_size: NA
j_call: TRBJ2-5
cdr3_nt: TGTGCCAGCAGCCCCAACAGGGGTAAAGAGACCCAGTACTTC
cdr3_aa: CASSPNRGKETQYF

d_call: NA
v_call: TRBV6-6
clone_size: NA
j_call: TRBJ1-1
cdr3_nt: TGTGCCAGCAGTCCCCGGGGACCCTCGGCTGAAGCTTTCTTT
cdr3_aa: CASSPRGPSAEAFF

d_call: NA
v_call: TRBV19
clone_size: once
j_call: TRBJ1-4
cdr3_nt: TGTGCCAGCGAGGGGCAGTATAATGAAAAACTGTTTTTT
cdr3_aa: CASEGQYNEKLFF

d_call: TRBD2
v_call: TRBV11-2
clone_size: NA
j_call: TRBJ2-7
cdr3_nt: TGTGCCAGCAGCTCAGTAGCGGGGGGCCCCTACGAGCAGTACTTC
cdr3_aa: CASSSVAGGPYEQYF

d_call: TRBD2
v_call: TRBV5-1
clone_size: NA
j_call: TRBJ2-7
cdr3_nt: TGCGCCAGCAGCCCCACGATCACTAGCGGGGGGCCCTACGAGCAGTACTTC
cdr3_aa: CASSPTITSGGPYEQYF

d_call: TRBD1
v_call: TRBV7-2
clone_size: NA
j_call: TRBJ1-1
cdr3_nt: TGTGCCAGCATCGTCCCTACAGGGGGCACTGAAGCTTTCTTT
cdr3_aa: CASIVPTGGTEAFF

d_call: TRBD1
v_call: TRBV9
clone_size: NA
j_call: TRBJ2-7
cdr3_nt: TGTGCCAGCAGCGTAGGGACAGGGCTCTACGAGCAGTACTTC
cdr3_aa: CASSVGTGLYEQYF

d_call: TRBD1
v_call: TRBV7-3
clone_size: NA
j_call: TRBJ2-1
cdr3_nt: TGTGCCAGCAGCTTAACCCGGGACAGCTACAATGAGCAGTTCTTC
cdr3_aa: CASSLTRDSYNEQFF

d_call: NA
v_call: TRBV6-1
clone_size: NA
j_call: TRBJ1-3
cdr3_nt: TGTGCCTGCGGCAGCTCTGGAAACACCATATATTTT
cdr3_aa: CACGSSGNTIYF

d_call: NA
v_call: TRBV18
clone_size: NA
j_call: TRBJ1-2
cdr3_nt: TGTGCCAGCTCACCACAGGGGTATGGCTACACCTTC
cdr3_aa: CASSPQGYGYTF

d_call: NA
v_call: TRBV5-1
clone_size: NA
j_call: TRBJ1-1
cdr3_nt: TGCGCCAGCAGCTTGGAAGGCGCTGACGAAGCTTTCTTT
cdr3_aa: CASSLEGADEAFF

d_call: NA
v_call: TRBV15
clone_size: NA
j_call: TRBJ2-7
cdr3_nt: TGTGCCACCAGCAGCCTCCTGACGGGGGACTCCTACGAGCAGTACTTC
cdr3_aa: CATSSLLTGDSYEQYF

d_call: NA
v_call: TRBV9
clone_size: once
j_call: TRBJ2-7
cdr3_nt: TGTGCCAGCAGCCCCCCGTTGGGCACCCCCTACGAGCAGTACTTC
cdr3_aa: CASSPPLGTPYEQYF

d_call: NA
v_call: TRBV18
clone_size: NA
j_call: TRBJ2-7
cdr3_nt: TGTGCCAGCTCACCCGGGGTTGGTACAGGGACATCCTACGAGCAGTACTTC
cdr3_aa: CASSPGVGTGTSYEQYF

d_call: TRBD1
v_call: TRBV4-1
clone_size: once
j_call: TRBJ2-3
cdr3_nt: TGCGCCAGCAGCCAAGGGGTGATTAGGACAGGGGGGTTTATAGATACGCAGTATTTT
cdr3_aa: CASSQGVIRTGGFIDTQYF

d_call: NA
v_call: TRBV12-2
clone_size: NA
j_call: TRBJ1-2
cdr3_nt: TGTGCAAGTCGCTTAGGTGGACCCCCCTATGGCTACACCTTC
cdr3_aa: CASRLGGPPYGYTF

d_call: NA
v_call: TRBV15
clone_size: NA
j_call: TRBJ2-5
cdr3_nt: TGTGCCACCAGCAGAGAATCGGGTCACCAAGAGACCCAGTACTTC
cdr3_aa: CATSRESGHQETQYF